This T cell receptor (beta chain) was identified during a study of blood T cell repertoires in COVID-19. Looked up from germline, CDR1 is LGHNA and CDR2 is YSLEER. The germline V and J ends were trimmed by 4 bases and 10 bases, with 17 bases remaining between them. CDR3 length: 15 residues. TCRdb's copy holds only in-frame clones and misses some; the assay was immunoSEQ multiplex PCR. Of around 300,000 clones in the sample, roughly 90% were seen once. This clone was found once. This chain links TRBV4-3 with TRBJ1-6, with no clear D. The receptor was isolated from a woman aged 70 to 79 with COVID-19, enrolled during active disease. The sequenced sample consisted of peripheral blood. The chain's CDR3 is CASSPQWFPPSPLHF. Here the CDR3 DNA reads TGCGCCAGCAGCCCTCAGTGGTTCCCTCCCTCACCCCTCCACTTT.